This T cell receptor beta chain appears in the sequencing data of a study of T cell responses to AZD1222 COVID-19 vaccine. Produced via immunoSEQ multiplex PCR; TCRdb's table is partial and in-frame only. The repertoire holds 90,000 to 130,000 clones, around nine tenths seen once, with around 3.3% in the top ten. CDR1 LGHNT and CDR2 FRNRAP come from the germline V gene. There are 15 residues in the CDR3. V was cut by 3 bases and J by 3 bases, with 11 bases left in between. The TCR comes from an adult in good health. Sequencing used peripheral blood, obtained on day 0 of MenACWY control vaccination. The chain has TRBV12-5 and TRBJ2-2, with D possibly being TRBD1 (6 bases). This CDR3 reads CASGLSQGYTGELFF. In DNA, the CDR3 is TGTGCTAGTGGTTTATCGCAGGGGTACACCGGGGAGCTGTTTTTT.